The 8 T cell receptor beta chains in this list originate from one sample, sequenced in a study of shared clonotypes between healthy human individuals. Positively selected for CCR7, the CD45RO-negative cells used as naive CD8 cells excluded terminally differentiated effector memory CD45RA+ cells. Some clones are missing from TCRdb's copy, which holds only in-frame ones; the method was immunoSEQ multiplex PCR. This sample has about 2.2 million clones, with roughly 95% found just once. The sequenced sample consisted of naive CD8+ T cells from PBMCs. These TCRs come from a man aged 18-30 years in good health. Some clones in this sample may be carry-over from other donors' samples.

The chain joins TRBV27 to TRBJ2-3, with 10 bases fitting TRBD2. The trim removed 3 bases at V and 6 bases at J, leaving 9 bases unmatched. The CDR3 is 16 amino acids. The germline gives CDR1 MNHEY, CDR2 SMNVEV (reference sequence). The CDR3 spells CASSFVSSGSRDTQYF. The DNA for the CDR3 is TGTGCCAGCAGTTTTGTGTCTAGCGGGAGCCGGGATACGCAGTATTTT.

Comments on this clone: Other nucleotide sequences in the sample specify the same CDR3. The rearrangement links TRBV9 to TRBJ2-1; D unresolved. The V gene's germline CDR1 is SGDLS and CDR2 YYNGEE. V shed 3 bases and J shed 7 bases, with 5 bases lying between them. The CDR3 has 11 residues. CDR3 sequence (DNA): TGTGCCAGCAGCGCCCTAAATGAGCAGTTCTTC. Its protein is CASSALNEQFF.

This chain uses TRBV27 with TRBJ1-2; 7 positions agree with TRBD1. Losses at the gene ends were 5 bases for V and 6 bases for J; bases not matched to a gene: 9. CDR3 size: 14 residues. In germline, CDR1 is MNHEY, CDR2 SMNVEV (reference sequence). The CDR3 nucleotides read TGTGCCAGCAGTCCAAGGGACAGCTTCGATGGCTACACCTTC. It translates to CASSPRDSFDGYTF.

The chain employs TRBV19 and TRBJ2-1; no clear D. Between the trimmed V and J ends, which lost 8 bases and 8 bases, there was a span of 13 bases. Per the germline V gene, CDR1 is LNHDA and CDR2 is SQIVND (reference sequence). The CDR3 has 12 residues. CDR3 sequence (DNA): TGTGCCAGTCAGTCCTTGCCCTATGAGCAGTTCTTC. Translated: CASQSLPYEQFF. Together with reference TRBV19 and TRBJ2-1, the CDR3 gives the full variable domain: DGGITQSPKYLFRKEGQNVTLSCEQNLNHDAMYWYRQDPGQGLRLIYYSQIVNDFQKGDIAEGYSVSREKKESFPLTVTSAQKNPTAFYLCASQSLPYEQFFGPGTRLTVL.

Written as DNA, the CDR3 is TGTGCCAGCAGCCCCAGGGAAGAAGAGACCCAGTACTTC. Its translation is CASSPREEETQYF. The chain is built from TRBV7-6 and TRBJ2-5; D is perhaps TRBD1 (5 bases). Germline assignment: CDR1 SGHVS and CDR2 FNYEAQ. V was pared by 5 bases and J by 3 bases, with 10 bases between. The CDR3 consists of 13 residues.

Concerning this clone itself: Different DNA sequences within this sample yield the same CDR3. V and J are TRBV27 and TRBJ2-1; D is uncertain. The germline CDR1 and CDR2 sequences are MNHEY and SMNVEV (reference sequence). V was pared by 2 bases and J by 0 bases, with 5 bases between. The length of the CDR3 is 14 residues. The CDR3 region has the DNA TGTGCCAGCAGTTTAACCAGCTCCTACAATGAGCAGTTCTTC. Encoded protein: CASSLTSSYNEQFF.

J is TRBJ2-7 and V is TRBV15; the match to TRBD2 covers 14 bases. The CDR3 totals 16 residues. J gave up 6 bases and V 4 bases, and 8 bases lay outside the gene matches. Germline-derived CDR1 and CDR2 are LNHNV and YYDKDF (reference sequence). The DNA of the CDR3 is TGTGCCACCAGCATAGCGGGACTAGCGGGAGTTCGCGAGCAGTACTTC. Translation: CATSIAGLAGVREQYF.

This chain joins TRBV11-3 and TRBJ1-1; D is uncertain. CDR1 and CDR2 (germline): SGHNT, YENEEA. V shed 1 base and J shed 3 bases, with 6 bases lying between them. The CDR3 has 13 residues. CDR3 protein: CASSLAGHTEAFF. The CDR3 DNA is TGTGCCAGCAGCTTAGCCGGCCACACTGAAGCTTTCTTT.